The clone carrying this T cell receptor (beta chain) has at least ten counts. According to the study, genomic DNA was the template for TCR beta VDJ and CDR3 profiling. TCRdb itself ran the reads through MiXCR, one entry per CDR3 protein. The sample has 250,000 or so distinct CDR3 sequences, 45% to 50% seen once. This CDR3 contains 12 residues. CDR1 is MNHEY, CDR2 SMNVEV, per germline (reference sequence). Trimming took 8 bases from V and 2 from J, leaving 9 bases between them. Previously, flow cytometry had revealed CD8+CD57+ cell expansion in the patients chosen for sequencing. Patients had undergone no therapy by the time their blood was sampled. This sample stems from a study of CD8+CD57+ T cells in acquired aplastic anemia. Study background: Recorded DNA amounts for sorted CD4+ and CD8+ cells had an average of approximately 3 ug.

The genes are TRBV27 and TRBJ2-5; D possibly uses TRBD1 or TRBD2 (6 bases each). This TCR derives from a human donor with aplastic anemia. Sequences were obtained from sorted CD4+, CD8+, or CD8+CD57+ T cells (not recorded which) from PBMCs. CDR3 DNA sequence: TGTGCCAGCCGGAGGGGGCAAGAGACCCAGTACTTC. Encoded protein: CASRRGQETQYF.